The clone carrying this T cell receptor (beta chain) was seen a few times. Its antigen remains unidentified. The data were taken from a study of shared clonotypes between healthy human individuals. Study results and caveats: Of the naive CD4 clonotypes, around 5.2% were shared across a few donors.

Only in-frame clones appear in the TCRdb table, and some are missing; sequencing was by immunoSEQ multiplex PCR. The sample has 600,000 to 700,000 clones; roughly 72% are singletons. CDR1 GTSNPN and CDR2 SVGIG come from the germline V gene (reference sequence). The CDR3 covers 15 residues. The ends lost 3 bases at V and 6 bases at J; junction bases unmatched: 11. The clonotype was recovered from a woman in her twenties or thirties in good health. The chain employs TRBV30 and TRBJ2-7, with 10 nucleotides matching TRBD2. Specimen: memory CD4+ T cells sorted from blood. Sample subset: CD45RA-negative fraction. In DNA form, the CDR3 reads TGTGCCTGGAGGTCCCCCCAAGCGGGAGGGCGCGAGCAGTACTTC. Amino acid sequence: CAWRSPQAGGREQYF.